Following are 2 T cell receptor beta chains from one sample sequenced in a study of blood T cell repertoires in COVID-19. Profiled with immunoSEQ multiplex PCR; TCRdb holds only in-frame clones, not every one. Of about 140,000 clones listed, roughly 79% are singletons. Sequencing used PBMCs or T cells enriched from blood (not recorded which). Receptors originate from a woman between 50 and 59 years old who had recovered from COVID-19.

The chain recombines TRBV2 with TRBJ2-7, with D possibly TRBD1 on 6 matching bases. This CDR3 spans 12 amino acids. Germline-derived CDR1 and CDR2 are SNHLY and FYNNEI. Trimming pared 6 bases from V and 4 bases from J, leaving 10 bases between. The CDR3 loop reads CASRTGAYEQYF. Here the CDR3 DNA reads TGTGCCAGCAGGACAGGCGCATACGAGCAGTACTTC.

This chain links TRBV11-3 with TRBJ2-1; TRBD2 agrees at 15 bases. Trimming removed 5 bases from V and 6 bases from J; junction bases left unmatched: 8. The CDR3 runs 17 residues. CDR1 is SGHNT, CDR2 YENEEA, per germline. As DNA, the CDR3 is TGTGCCAGCAGCCCCCGCGGACTAGCGGGAGGGAGCAATGAGCAGTTCTTC. Translating it yields CASSPRGLAGGSNEQFF.